The rows below give T cell receptor beta chains drawn from one sample of a study of T-cell reconstitution after alpha-beta-depleted transplantation in children. Each CDR3 protein gets one entry after TCRdb re-called the PCR reads with MiXCR. Altogether about 500,000 distinct CDR3 sequences are present, around a third being singletons, with the ten largest covering 2% to 2.5%. Sequencing was performed on PBMCs from the stem cell graft donor, taken from the stem cell graft. Receptor source: a human donor who donated a stem cell graft to a child with aplastic anemia. Each CDR3 is given with its conserved first and last residue. The D gene is left open where the match is weak. Size is stated for part of the rows, as once, few or many counts, or as a class when the clone is expanded.

D gene,V gene,J gene,clone size,CDR3 protein,CDR3 DNA
-,TRBV4-3,TRBJ1-2,few,CASSQDGGRFGYTF,TGCGCCAGCAGCCAAGACGGAGGGCGGTTCGGCTACACCTTC
-,TRBV3-1,TRBJ2-3,-,CASSQGGGDTQYF,TGTGCCAGCAGCCAGGGGGGCGGAGATACGCAGTATTTT
-,TRBV15,TRBJ2-4,-,CATSRRGAKNIQYF,TGTGCCACCAGCAGAAGGGGAGCCAAAAACATTCAGTACTTC
-,TRBV27,TRBJ1-2,few,CASSREGPYGYTF,TGTGCCAGCAGCCGGGAGGGGCCGTATGGCTACACCTTC
TRBD2,TRBV6-2/TRBV6-3,TRBJ2-1,-,CASIEAGVVNEQFF,TGTGCCAGCATAGAAGCGGGAGTCGTCAATGAGCAGTTCTTC
TRBD1,TRBV7-9,TRBJ1-2,-,CASSLADRESGYTF,TGTGCCAGCAGCTTAGCTGACAGGGAGAGCGGCTACACCTTC
TRBD1,TRBV7-7,TRBJ2-2,-,CASSPWTGPTSGELFF,TGTGCCAGCAGCCCGTGGACAGGGCCTACTAGCGGGGAGCTGTTTTTT
-,TRBV7-2,TRBJ1-1,-,CASSLVSGGSAEAFF,TGTGCCAGCAGCTTAGTTTCCGGGGGATCGGCTGAAGCTTTCTTT
-,TRBV12-3/TRBV12-4,TRBJ1-5,-,CASSVDGNQPQHF,TGTGCCAGCAGTGTAGACGGCAATCAGCCCCAGCATTTT
-,TRBV5-1,TRBJ1-1,-,CASRESDWGGTEAFF,TGCGCCAGCAGGGAGTCGGATTGGGGAGGAACTGAAGCTTTCTTT
-,TRBV9,TRBJ2-1,-,CASSVGYTNEQFF,TGTGCCAGCAGCGTAGGTTATACAAATGAGCAGTTCTTC